What follows are 15 T cell receptor beta chains derived from one specimen sequenced in a study of molecular identifiers for immune sequencing clone quantification. TCRdb passed the PCR reads through MiXCR, listing each CDR3 protein once. The data show about half a million distinct CDR3 sequences, about a fifth seen once. The sample comprised naive CD8+ T cells from blood, with Jurkat cell RNA spiked in. Stated subset: FACS-sorted CD8+CD4-CCR7+CD45RA+ naive T cells. These receptors were obtained from a human donor in good health. Some libraries in this study had Jurkat cell RNA spiked in.

Note on this clonotype: A single base separates this from a much larger clone, so it may be a read error. V and J are TRBV7-9 and TRBJ1-5; D is undetermined. The CDR3 spans 12 residues. In germline, CDR1 is SEHNR, CDR2 FQNEAQ (reference sequence). CDR3 DNA sequence: TGTGCCAGCAGCTTATGGGATCAGCCCCAGCGTTTT. It encodes CASSLWDQPQRF.

This clonotype was seen a handful of times. The chain combines TRBV19 with TRBJ2-5; the D gene is possibly TRBD2 (6 bases). The CDR3 is made up of 14 amino acids. The germline V gene encodes CDR1 LNHDA and CDR2 SQIVND (reference sequence). V lost 5 bases to trimming and J lost 3 bases, with 13 bases between them. The CDR3 is CASSDLGLEETQYF. CDR3 bases: TGTGCCAGTAGTGACTTGGGACTGGAAGAGACCCAGTACTTC.

About this clonotype itself: A much larger clone is a single base away; this may be a read error. The chain employs TRBV19 and TRBJ2-7; D might be TRBD2 (5 bases). This CDR3 comprises 10 residues. Germline CDR1 reads LNHDA; CDR2 reads SQIVND (reference sequence). Here the CDR3 DNA reads TGTGCCAGTACCGCGTCTCGGGGTAACTTC. This gives the protein CASTASRGNF.

The sample holds many counts of this clonotype. This chain links TRBV21-1 with TRBJ1-4; the D call of TRBD1 is as the table states it, not checked on the DNA. TRBV21-1 constitutes a pseudogene. The CDR3 totals 14 residues. DNA for the CDR3: TGTGCCAGCAGGGGGACAGGGTTTCGTGAAAAACTGTTTTTT. It translates to CASRGTGFREKLFF.

Many counts were recorded for this clonotype. V usage is TRBV9 and J usage is TRBJ2-3; 9 bases line up with TRBD2. After removal of 3 bases from V and 6 bases from J, the junction contained 14 bases not matched to a gene. CDR1 and CDR2 from the germline V gene are SGDLS and YYNGEE. The CDR3 spans 17 residues. The DNA of the CDR3 is TGTGCCAGCAGCGATAGGTCCAGCGGGGGGAATGTGGATACGCAGTATTTT. Its protein is CASSDRSSGGNVDTQYF.

This clonotype was seen more than once but under ten times. The chain employs TRBV2 and TRBJ2-1; no definite D call. The CDR3 extends over 16 amino acids. Germline CDR1 is SNHLY and CDR2 is FYNNEI. The V and J ends lost 4 bases and 0 bases respectively, with 13 bases between them. CDR3 DNA: TGTGCCAGCAGTGTCCGGCTCCTACCCTCCTACAATGAGCAGTTCTTC. It encodes CASSVRLLPSYNEQFF.

Ten or more counts support this clonotype. The V and J genes are TRBV20-1 and TRBJ2-1, with D possibly being TRBD1 (6 bases). Germline V gives CDR1 DFQATT, CDR2 SNEGSKA (reference sequence). The CDR3 runs 16 residues. V shed 1 base and J shed 9 bases, with 22 bases lying between them. The CDR3 loop is CSARVRDIGVYGEQFF. The CDR3 nucleotides read TGCAGTGCTAGAGTCCGGGACATCGGGGTCTACGGTGAGCAGTTCTTC.

This clonotype was detected only a few times. V gene TRBV5-4 combines with J gene TRBJ1-1, with 7 bases lining up with TRBD1. The germline CDR1 and CDR2 sequences are SGHNT and YYREEE (reference sequence). CDR3 length equals 15 residues. J was trimmed by 7 bases and V by 3 bases; bases with no gene match: 12. The CDR3 protein is CASSSPNTGVFEAFF. The CDR3 DNA is TGTGCCAGCAGCTCTCCTAATACAGGGGTCTTTGAAGCTTTCTTT. Based on the CDR3 plus reference TRBV5-4 and TRBJ1-1, the full variable domain is ETGVTQSPTHLIKTRGQQVTLRCSSQSGHNTVSWYQQALGQGPQFIFQYYREEENGRGNFPPRFSGLQFPNYSSELNVNALELDDSALYLCASSSPNTGVFEAFFGQGTRLTVV.

Concerning this clonotype itself: Germline and junction disagree at one end, which may indicate a read error. The chain combines TRBV5-1 with TRBJ2-2, with D perhaps TRBD2 (5 bases). The CDR3 sequence is 11 residues long. CDR1 is SGHRS, CDR2 YFSETQ, per germline. As DNA, the CDR3 is TGCGCCAGCAGCGGCACCGGGGAGCTGCTTTTT. Translation gives CASSGTGELLF.

The V gene is TRBV27, the J gene TRBJ1-1; the D gene is possibly TRBD1 (5 bases). V was trimmed by 8 bases and J by 0 bases, leaving 16 bases between them. CDR3 length: 15 residues. The germline CDR1 and CDR2 sequences are MNHEY and SMNVEV (reference sequence). CDR3 sequence (DNA): TGTGCCAGCTACCTAGTTGGGGGACTGAACACTGAAGCTTTCTTT. It codes for CASYLVGGLNTEAFF.

This chain joins TRBV19 and TRBJ2-7, with a possible D match to TRBD1 (5 bases). Trimming stripped 1 base from V and 3 bases from J, with 16 bases between. Germline V gene sequence: CDR1 LNHDA, CDR2 SQIVND (reference sequence). The CDR3 is 16 amino acids. The CDR3 nucleotides are TGTGCCAGTAGTATAGGGAAATCAGGGTGGAACTACGAGCAGTACTTC. Its translation is CASSIGKSGWNYEQYF.

The rearrangement uses TRBV27 and TRBJ2-1; TRBD2 is a possible D gene (5 bases). Trimming removed 5 bases from V and 3 bases from J, with 11 bases in between. Looked up from germline, CDR1 is MNHEY and CDR2 is SMNVEV (reference sequence). This CDR3 has 14 residues. In DNA, the CDR3 is TGTGCCAGCAGTACCGGACTTAACTACAATGAGCAGTTCTTC. Translated: CASSTGLNYNEQFF.

This clonotype was seen only a few times. The chain carries TRBV6-2 or TRBV6-3 and TRBJ1-4; D gene ambiguous. V was pared by 2 bases and J by 14 bases, with 9 bases between. The CDR3 spans 11 residues. Germline CDR1 reads MNHEY; CDR2 reads SVGEGT. The CDR3 DNA is TGTGCCAGCAGTTACGGAAGACTCCTGTTTTTT. Translating it yields CASSYGRLLFF.

This clonotype was counted at least ten times. The V gene is TRBV4-3, the J gene TRBJ2-1, with 9 bases matching TRBD2. The CDR3 runs 15 residues. Germline loops: CDR1 LGHNA, CDR2 YSLEER. V lost 3 bases and J lost 4; bases outside the gene matches: 4. In DNA form, the CDR3 reads TGCGCCAGCAGCCAGTATAGCGGGAGATACAATGAGCAGTTCTTC. Protein: CASSQYSGRYNEQFF.

Worth noting for this clonotype: A much larger clone is a single base away; this may be a read error. The J gene is TRBJ2-3, the V gene TRBV28; 9 nucleotides agree with TRBD2. Germline V gene data show CDR1 as MDHEN and CDR2 as SYDVKM. The CDR3 totals 18 residues. V lost 3 bases and J lost 0; bases outside the gene matches: 10. The CDR3 DNA reads TGTGCCAGCAGTTTGATAGCGGGAGAGGTCACTAGCACAGATACGCAGTATTTT. It is translated as CASSLIAGEVTSTDTQYF.